The rows below give T cell receptor beta chains drawn from one sample of a study of CD8 T cells in Susac syndrome. TCRdb passed the immunoSEQ multiplex PCR reads through MiXCR, listing each CDR3 protein once. The data contain 180,000 or so distinct CDR3 sequences, roughly 94% of them seen just once; the ten biggest clones take up less than 0.11%. What was sequenced was CD4+ T cells from PBMCs. These receptors all stem from a human donor in good health. The CDR3 runs from the conserved cysteine through the conserved F or W. D genes are given only for firm matches. Expanded clones are given a class, and other clones once, few, many or no size at all.

J | V | D | size | CDR3 | DNA
TRBJ1-4 | TRBV20-1 | . | . | CSASLTTNEKLFF | TGCAGTGCTAGTTTGACAACTAATGAAAAACTGTTTTTT
TRBJ2-5 | TRBV7-2 | . | . | CASSLASAAFLETQYF | TGTGCCAGCAGCCTCGCATCGGCCGCCTTCTTAGAGACCCAGTACTTC
TRBJ2-1 | TRBV5-1 | TRBD1 | . | CASSQDGQGHYNEQFF | TGCGCCAGCAGCCAAGACGGACAGGGCCACTACAATGAGCAGTTCTTC
TRBJ1-1 | TRBV30 | TRBD1 | . | CAWSRDSLSTEAFF | TGTGCCTGGAGTAGGGACAGTCTCTCGACTGAAGCTTTCTTT
TRBJ1-1 | TRBV20-1 | . | . | CSATNAQGKNTEAFF | TGCAGTGCCACCAATGCCCAGGGTAAAAACACTGAAGCTTTCTTT
TRBJ2-6 | TRBV7-2 | . | . | CASRKGGDSGANVLTF | TGTGCCAGCCGAAAGGGCGGGGACTCTGGGGCCAACGTCCTGACTTTC
TRBJ2-1 | TRBV27 | TRBD1 | once | CASSLWDRGPTGEQFF | TGTGCCAGCAGTTTGTGGGACAGGGGGCCAACAGGCGAGCAGTTCTTC
TRBJ1-2 | TRBV28 | . | . | CASSLLGVWYGYTF | TGTGCCAGCAGCCTCTTGGGGGTCTGGTATGGCTACACCTTC
TRBJ1-1 | TRBV12-3/TRBV12-4 | . | . | CASSSVRNTEAFF | TGTGCCAGCAGTTCTGTTCGGAACACTGAAGCTTTCTTT
TRBJ2-5 | TRBV20-1 | . | . | CSATLPGQLSRETQYF | TGCAGTGCTACCTTACCCGGACAGCTGAGCCGTGAGACCCAGTACTTC
TRBJ1-1 | TRBV6-5 | . | . | CASSYPLTEAFF | TGTGCCAGCAGTTATCCTCTCACTGAAGCTTTCTTT
TRBJ2-1 | TRBV2 | . | once | CASSEVAVSDNEQFF | TGTGCCAGCAGTGAAGTGGCAGTTTCGGACAATGAGCAGTTCTTC
TRBJ1-2 | TRBV20-1 | TRBD1 | once | CSASQPDRVVYGYTF | TGCAGTGCTAGCCAGCCCGACAGGGTAGTCTATGGCTACACCTTC
TRBJ1-2 | TRBV29-1 | . | . | CSVEGFQFYGYTF | TGCAGCGTTGAAGGGTTCCAGTTCTATGGCTACACCTTC
TRBJ2-3 | TRBV5-4 | TRBD1 | . | CASSLEGWTGDTQYF | TGTGCCAGCAGCTTGGAGGGGTGGACAGGGGATACGCAGTATTTT
TRBJ2-7 | TRBV11-2 | . | . | CASSSPGAGYEQYF | TGTGCCAGCAGCTCCCCGGGGGCGGGGTACGAGCAGTACTTC
TRBJ2-5 | TRBV2 | . | . | CASALMTQYF | TGTGCCAGCGCCCTAATGACCCAGTACTTC
TRBJ1-5 | TRBV20-1 | . | . | CSARGEIPPWPQHF | TGCAGTGCTAGAGGGGAGATTCCACCATGGCCCCAGCATTTT
TRBJ1-1 | TRBV3-1 | . | . | CASSRGANTEAFF | TGTGCCAGCAGCCGTGGAGCGAACACTGAAGCTTTCTTT
TRBJ2-3 | TRBV29-1 | TRBD2 | . | CSVRGGSVWTDTQYF | TGCAGCGTGAGGGGAGGGAGCGTGTGGACAGATACGCAGTATTTT
TRBJ1-2 | TRBV20-1 | . | . | CSGNLGGDYGYTF | TGCAGTGGGAACTTAGGGGGTGACTATGGCTACACCTTC
TRBJ2-4 | TRBV20-1 | . | once | CSAPYQGKNIQYF | TGCAGTGCTCCGTACCAGGGGAAAAACATTCAGTACTTC
TRBJ2-5 | TRBV29-1 | TRBD1 | . | CSGGQGPYQETQYF | TGCAGCGGCGGACAGGGCCCGTACCAAGAGACCCAGTACTTC
TRBJ1-1 | TRBV10-2 | . | . | CASSAIRGNTEAFF | TGCGCCAGCAGCGCGATCCGAGGGAACACTGAAGCTTTCTTT
TRBJ2-5 | TRBV7-2 | . | . | CASSLVAPSQTQYF | TGTGCCAGCAGCTTAGTGGCCCCTTCGCAGACCCAGTACTTC
TRBJ2-5 | TRBV6-1 | . | . | CASSIQRETQYF | TGTGCCAGCAGCATACAAAGGGAGACCCAGTACTTC
TRBJ2-5 | TRBV5-1 | TRBD1 | . | CASSLVGTDIQETQYF | TGCGCCAGCAGCTTGGTAGGGACAGATATCCAAGAGACCCAGTACTTC
TRBJ2-7 | TRBV15 | . | . | CATSRDRDPAYEQYF | TGTGCCACCAGCAGAGATCGGGACCCGGCGTACGAGCAGTACTTC
TRBJ2-7 | TRBV4-1 | . | . | CASSQPGLYEQYF | TGCGCCAGCAGCCAACCAGGGTTATACGAGCAGTACTTC
TRBJ1-6 | TRBV6-6 | . | . | CASSWGDNSPLHF | TGTGCCAGCAGTTGGGGCGATAATTCACCCCTCCACTTT
TRBJ2-5 | TRBV20-1 | TRBD2 | . | CSAQTSGGETQYF | TGCAGTGCTCAGACTAGCGGGGGGGAGACCCAGTACTTC
TRBJ2-7 | TRBV5-1 | . | . | CARLRQDIWEQYF | TGCGCCAGGCTACGACAGGATATTTGGGAGCAGTACTTC